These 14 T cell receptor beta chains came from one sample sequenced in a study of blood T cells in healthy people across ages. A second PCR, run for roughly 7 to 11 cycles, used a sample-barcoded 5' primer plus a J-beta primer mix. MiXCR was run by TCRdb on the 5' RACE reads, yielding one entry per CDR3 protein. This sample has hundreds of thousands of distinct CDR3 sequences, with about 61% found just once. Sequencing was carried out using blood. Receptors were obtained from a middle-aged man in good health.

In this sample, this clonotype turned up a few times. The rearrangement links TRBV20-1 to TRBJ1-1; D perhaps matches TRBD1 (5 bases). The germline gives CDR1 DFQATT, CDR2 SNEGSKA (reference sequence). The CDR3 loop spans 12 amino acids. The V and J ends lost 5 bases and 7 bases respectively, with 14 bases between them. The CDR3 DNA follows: TGCAGTGCTGCCCCGGGGGGACTTGAAGCTTTCTTT. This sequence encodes CSAAPGGLEAFF.

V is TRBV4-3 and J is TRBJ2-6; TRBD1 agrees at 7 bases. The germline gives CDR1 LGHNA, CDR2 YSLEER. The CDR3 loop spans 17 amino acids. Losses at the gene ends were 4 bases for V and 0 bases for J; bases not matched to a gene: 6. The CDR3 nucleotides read TGCGCCAGCAGCCTAGGGACAGTTGACTCTGGGGCCAACGTCCTGACTTTC. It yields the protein CASSLGTVDSGANVLTF.

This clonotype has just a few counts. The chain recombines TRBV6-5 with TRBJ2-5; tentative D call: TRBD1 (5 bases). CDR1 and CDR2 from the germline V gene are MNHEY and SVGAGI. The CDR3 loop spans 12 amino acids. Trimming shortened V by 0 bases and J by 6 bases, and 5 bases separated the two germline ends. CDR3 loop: CASSYSGQTQYF. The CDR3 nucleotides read TGTGCCAGCAGTTACTCGGGGCAGACCCAGTACTTC.

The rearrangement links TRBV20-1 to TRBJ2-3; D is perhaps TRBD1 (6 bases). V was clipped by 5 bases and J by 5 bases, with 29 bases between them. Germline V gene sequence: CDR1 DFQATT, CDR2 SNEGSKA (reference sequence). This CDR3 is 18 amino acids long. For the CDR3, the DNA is TGCAGTGCTCCTACCCCCATTCAAGAATACAGGGCGGGAGATACGCAGTATTTT. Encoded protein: CSAPTPIQEYRAGDTQYF.

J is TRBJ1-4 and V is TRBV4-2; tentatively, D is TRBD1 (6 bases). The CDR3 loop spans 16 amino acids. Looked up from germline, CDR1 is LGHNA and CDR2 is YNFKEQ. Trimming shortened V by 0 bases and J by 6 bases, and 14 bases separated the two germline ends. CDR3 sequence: CASSQDTGGADEKLFF. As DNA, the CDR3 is TGTGCCAGCAGCCAAGATACTGGGGGCGCGGATGAAAAACTGTTTTTT.

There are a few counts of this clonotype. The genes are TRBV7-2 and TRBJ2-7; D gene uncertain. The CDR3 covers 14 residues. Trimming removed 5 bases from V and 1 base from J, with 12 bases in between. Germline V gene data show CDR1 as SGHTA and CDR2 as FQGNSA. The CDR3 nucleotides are TGTGCCAGCAGCGTCTACCTAAGTTCCTACGAGCAGTACTTC. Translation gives CASSVYLSSYEQYF. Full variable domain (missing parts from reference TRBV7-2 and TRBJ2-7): GAGVSQSPSNKVTEKGKDVELRCDPISGHTALYWYRQSLGQGLEFLIYFQGNSAPDKSGLPSDRFSAERTGGSVSTLTIQRTQQEDSAVYLCASSVYLSSYEQYFGPGTRLTVT.

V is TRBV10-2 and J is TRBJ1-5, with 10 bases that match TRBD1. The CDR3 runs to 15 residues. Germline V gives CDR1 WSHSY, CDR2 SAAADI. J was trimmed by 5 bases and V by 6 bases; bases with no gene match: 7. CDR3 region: CASRDGTGVHQPQHF. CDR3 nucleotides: TGCGCCAGCAGAGATGGGACAGGGGTTCATCAGCCCCAGCATTTT.

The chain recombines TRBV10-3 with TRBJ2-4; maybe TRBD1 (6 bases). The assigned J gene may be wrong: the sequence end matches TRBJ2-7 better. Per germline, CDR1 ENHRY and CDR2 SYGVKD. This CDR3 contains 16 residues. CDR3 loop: CAVGSDMQGTYYEQYF. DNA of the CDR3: TGTGCCGTCGGATCTGATATGCAGGGGACGTACTACGAGCAGTACTTC.

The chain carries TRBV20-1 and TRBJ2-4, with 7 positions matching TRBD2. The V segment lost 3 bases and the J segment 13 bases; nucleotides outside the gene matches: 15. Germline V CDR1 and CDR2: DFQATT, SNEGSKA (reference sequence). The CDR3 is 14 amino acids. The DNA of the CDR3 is TGCAGTGCTAGTGGTAACGTAGCGGGTTTCGGGCAGTACTTC. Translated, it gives CSASGNVAGFGQYF.

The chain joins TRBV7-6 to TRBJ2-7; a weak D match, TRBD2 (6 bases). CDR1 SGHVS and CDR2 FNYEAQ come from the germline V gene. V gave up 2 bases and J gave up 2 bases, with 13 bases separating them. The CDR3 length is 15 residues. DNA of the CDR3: TGTGCCAGCAGCTTAACCCGGGAGCAAGCCTACGAGCAGTACTTC. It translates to CASSLTREQAYEQYF.

As DNA, the CDR3 is TGTGCCAGCAGTTTCGGCAATAATTCACCCCTCCACTTT. This encodes CASSFGNNSPLHF. The rearrangement joins TRBV6-4 to TRBJ1-6; D is unresolved. Germline V gene data show CDR1 as MRHNA and CDR2 as SNTAGT. CDR3 length: 13 residues. Trimming left V 5 bases short and J 5 bases short, with 7 bases between.

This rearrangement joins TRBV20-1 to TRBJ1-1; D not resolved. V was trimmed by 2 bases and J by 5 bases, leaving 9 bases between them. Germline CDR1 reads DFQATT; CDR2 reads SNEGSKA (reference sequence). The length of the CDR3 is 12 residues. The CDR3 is CSARLWGTEAFF. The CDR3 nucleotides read TGCAGTGCTAGACTATGGGGTACTGAAGCTTTCTTT.

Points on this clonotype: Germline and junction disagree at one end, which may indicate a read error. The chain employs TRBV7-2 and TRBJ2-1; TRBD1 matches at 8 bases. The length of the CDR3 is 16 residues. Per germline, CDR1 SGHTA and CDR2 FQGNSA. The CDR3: CASSDQGAPSFNEQFF. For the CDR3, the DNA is TGTGCCAGCAGCGATCAGGGGGCGCCATCCTTCAATGAGCAGTTCTTC.

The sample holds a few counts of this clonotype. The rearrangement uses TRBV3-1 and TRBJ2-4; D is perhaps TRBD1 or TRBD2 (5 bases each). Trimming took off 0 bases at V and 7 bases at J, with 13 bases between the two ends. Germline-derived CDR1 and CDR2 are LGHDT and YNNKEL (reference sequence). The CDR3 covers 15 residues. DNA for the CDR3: TGTGCCAGCAGCCAAGATCGGGGACCCTTTAACATTCAGTACTTC. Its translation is CASSQDRGPFNIQYF. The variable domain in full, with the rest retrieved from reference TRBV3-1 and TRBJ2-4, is DTAVSQTPKYLVTQMGNDKSIKCEQNLGHDTMYWYKQDSKKFLKIMFSYNNKELIINETVPNRFSPKSPDKAHLNLHINSLELGDSAVYFCASSQDRGPFNIQYFGAGTRLSVL.